The T cell receptor (beta chain) under discussion was sequenced for a study of shared clonotypes between healthy human individuals. This clone was recorded only once. The antigen remains unidentified. V gave up 6 bases and J gave up 3 bases, with 24 bases separating them. This CDR3 comprises 19 residues. In germline, CDR1 is LNHDA, CDR2 SQIVND (reference sequence). Study results and caveats: Inspection by rarefaction showed sorted-subset sequencing to be incomplete despite large depth. Unshared clonotypes carried lower generation probabilities than those common to all four donors.

Clones were read by immunoSEQ multiplex PCR, and TCRdb kept only the in-frame ones, dropping some. This repertoire shows about 1.4 million clones, over 95% found once; its top ten account for approximately 1.1%. Healthy and HIV-negative, the adult donors had no recent acute infections or vaccinations. A CD45RA+ naive subset and a CD45RA-negative memory subset were split from CD4+ cells. The sample taken for sequencing was naive CD4+ T cells sorted from blood. As for subset: CD45RA+ positively selected. V and J are TRBV19 and TRBJ2-6; D possibly matches TRBD1 or TRBD2 (6 bases each). The receptor was isolated from a man aged 30 to 45 in good health. The CDR3 reads CASSPFGGPRGGGANVLTF. CDR3 bases: TGTGCCAGTAGCCCCTTCGGGGGCCCCCGTGGAGGTGGGGCCAACGTCCTGACTTTC. Variable domain in full (rest from reference TRBV19 and TRBJ2-6): DGGITQSPKYLFRKEGQNVTLSCEQNLNHDAMYWYRQDPGQGLRLIYYSQIVNDFQKGDIAEGYSVSREKKESFPLTVTSAQKNPTAFYLCASSPFGGPRGGGANVLTFGAGSRLTVL.